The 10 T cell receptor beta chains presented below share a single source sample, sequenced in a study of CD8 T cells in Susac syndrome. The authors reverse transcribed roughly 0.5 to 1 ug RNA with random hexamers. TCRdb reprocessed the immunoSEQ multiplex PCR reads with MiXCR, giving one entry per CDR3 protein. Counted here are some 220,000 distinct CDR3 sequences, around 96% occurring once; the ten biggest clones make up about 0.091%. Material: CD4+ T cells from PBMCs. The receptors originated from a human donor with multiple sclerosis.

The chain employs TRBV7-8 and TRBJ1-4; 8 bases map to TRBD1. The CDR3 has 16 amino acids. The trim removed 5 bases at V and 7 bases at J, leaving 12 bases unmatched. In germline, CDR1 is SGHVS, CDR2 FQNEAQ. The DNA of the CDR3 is TGTGCCAGCAGCCGCGATGCAGGACAGGGAGTTGAAAAACTGTTTTTT. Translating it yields CASSRDAGQGVEKLFF.

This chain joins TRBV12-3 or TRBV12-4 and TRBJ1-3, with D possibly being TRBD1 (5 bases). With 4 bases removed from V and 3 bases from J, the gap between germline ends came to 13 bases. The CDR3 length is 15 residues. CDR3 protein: CASSSGKLGGNTIYF. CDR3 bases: TGTGCCAGCAGTTCAGGGAAACTCGGTGGAAACACCATATATTTT.

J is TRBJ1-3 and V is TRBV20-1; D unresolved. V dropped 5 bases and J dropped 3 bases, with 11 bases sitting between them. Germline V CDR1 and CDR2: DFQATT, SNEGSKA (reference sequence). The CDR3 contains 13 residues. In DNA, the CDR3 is TGCAGTGCTCGCGCAGACGTTGGAAACACCATATATTTT. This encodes CSARADVGNTIYF.

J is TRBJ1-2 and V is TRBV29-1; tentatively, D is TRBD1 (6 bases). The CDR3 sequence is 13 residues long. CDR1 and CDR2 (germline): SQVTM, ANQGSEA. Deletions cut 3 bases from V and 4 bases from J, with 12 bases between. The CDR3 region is CSVDRGQGYGYTF. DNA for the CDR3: TGCAGCGTTGACCGGGGACAAGGCTATGGCTACACCTTC.

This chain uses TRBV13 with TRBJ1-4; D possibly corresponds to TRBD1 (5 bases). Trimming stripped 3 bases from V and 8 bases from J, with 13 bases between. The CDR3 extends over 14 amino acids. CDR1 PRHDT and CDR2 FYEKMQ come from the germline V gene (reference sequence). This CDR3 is CASSLWGVEEKLFF. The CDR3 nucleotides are TGTGCCAGCAGCTTGTGGGGGGTCGAAGAAAAACTGTTTTTT. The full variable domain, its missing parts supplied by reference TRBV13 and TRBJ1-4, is AAGVIQSPRHLIKEKRETATLKCYPIPRHDTVYWYQQGPGQDPQFLISFYEKMQSDKGSIPDRFSAQQFSDYHSELNMSSLELGDSALYFCASSLWGVEEKLFFGSGTQLSVL.

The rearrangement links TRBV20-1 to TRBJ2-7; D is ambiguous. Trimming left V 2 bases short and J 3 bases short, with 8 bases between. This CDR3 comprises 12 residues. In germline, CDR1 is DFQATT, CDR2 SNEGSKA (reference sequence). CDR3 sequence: CSARRADYEQYF. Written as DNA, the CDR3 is TGCAGTGCTAGAAGGGCCGACTACGAGCAGTACTTC.

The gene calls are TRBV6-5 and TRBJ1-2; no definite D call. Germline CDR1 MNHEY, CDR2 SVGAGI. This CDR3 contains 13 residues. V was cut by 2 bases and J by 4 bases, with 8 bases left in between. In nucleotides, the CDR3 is TGTGCCAGCAGTTACGCCCCAGCCTATGGCTACACCTTC. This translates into CASSYAPAYGYTF.

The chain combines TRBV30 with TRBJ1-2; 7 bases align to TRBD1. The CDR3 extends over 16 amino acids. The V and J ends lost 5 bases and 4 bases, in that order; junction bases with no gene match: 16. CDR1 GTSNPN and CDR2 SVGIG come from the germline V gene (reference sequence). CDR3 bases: TGTGCCTGGTCTGCCCGTGGGGACAGCCTCTTCTATGGCTACACCTTC. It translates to CAWSARGDSLFYGYTF.

CDR3 sequence: CASSIGQMTNQPQHF. CDR3 nucleotides: TGTGCCAGCAGCATTGGACAGATGACCAATCAGCCCCAGCATTTT. This chain connects TRBV5-6 to TRBJ1-5; a weak D match, TRBD1 (6 bases). This CDR3 comprises 15 residues. V shed 4 bases and J shed 3 bases, with 14 bases lying between them. CDR1 is SGHDT, CDR2 YYEEEE, per germline.

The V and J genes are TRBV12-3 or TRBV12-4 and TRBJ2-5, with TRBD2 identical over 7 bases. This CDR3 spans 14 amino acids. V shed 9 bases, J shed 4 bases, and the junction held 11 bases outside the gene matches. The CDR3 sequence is CASALTSSPETQYF. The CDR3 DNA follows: TGTGCCAGTGCCTTGACTAGCTCTCCAGAGACCCAGTACTTC.